These 27 T cell receptor beta chains share one sample of origin, sequenced in a study of blood T cell repertoires in COVID-19. Produced via immunoSEQ multiplex PCR; TCRdb's table is partial and in-frame only. The sample includes 270,000 or so clones, approximately 86% of them seen just once. Sequencing input: peripheral blood. The receptors stem from a woman in her late teens or twenties with acute or convalescent COVID-19.

The rearrangement links TRBV7-2 to TRBJ1-4, with 7 positions matching TRBD1. Germline V CDR1 and CDR2: SGHTA, FQGNSA. The CDR3 runs to 15 residues. J lost 4 bases, V lost 5 bases, and 7 bases had no gene match. The DNA of the CDR3 is TGTGCCAGCAGCCCCCGGACAGGACGTAATGAAAAACTGTTTTTT. It is translated as CASSPRTGRNEKLFF.

V and J are TRBV30 and TRBJ1-5, with D perhaps matching TRBD1 (5 bases). Trimming took 2 bases from V and 4 from J, leaving 12 bases between them. CDR1 and CDR2 from the germline V gene are GTSNPN and SVGIG (reference sequence). The CDR3 loop spans 14 amino acids. CDR3 coding DNA: TGTGCCTGGAGTCCTGAGGCAGGGAATCAGCCCCAGCATTTT. Amino acids: CAWSPEAGNQPQHF.

The V gene is TRBV19, the J gene TRBJ1-5, with D possibly being TRBD1 (5 bases). Germline V gene sequence: CDR1 LNHDA, CDR2 SQIVND (reference sequence). V lost 3 bases to trimming and J lost 6 bases, with 12 bases between them. This CDR3 is 14 amino acids long. CDR3 protein: CASSMAGSGQPQHF. Written as DNA, the CDR3 is TGTGCCAGTAGTATGGCAGGGTCTGGTCAGCCCCAGCATTTT.

The rearrangement uses TRBV6-1 and TRBJ2-6, with 7 bases that match TRBD1. Germline CDR1 reads MNHNS; CDR2 reads SASEGT. The CDR3 has 18 amino acids. The J segment lost 0 bases and the V segment lost 4 bases, leaving 9 bases of the junction unmatched. The CDR3 coding sequence is TGTGCCAGCAGTGCCCTACAGGGGTCCTACTCTGGGGCCAACGTCCTGACTTTC. It encodes CASSALQGSYSGANVLTF.

This chain joins TRBV9 and TRBJ1-2; D uncertain. The V gene's germline CDR1 is SGDLS and CDR2 YYNGEE. The CDR3 has 13 residues. V shed 4 bases and J shed 1 base, with 8 bases lying between them. CDR3 sequence reads: CASSTSGNYGYTF. Here the CDR3 DNA reads TGTGCCAGCAGCACGTCGGGTAACTATGGCTACACCTTC. Filled out from reference TRBV9 and TRBJ1-2, the complete variable domain reads DSGVTQTPKHLITATGQRVTLRCSPRSGDLSVYWYQQSLDQGLQFLIQYYNGEERAKGNILERFSAQQFPDLHSELNLSSLELGDSALYFCASSTSGNYGYTFGSGTRLTVV.

This chain links TRBV29-1 with TRBJ1-1; possible D gene TRBD1, 5 bases. This CDR3 region has 17 residues. V was cut by 5 bases and J by 5 bases, with 27 bases left in between. Germline CDR1 and CDR2: SQVTM and ANQGSEA. The CDR3, as DNA: TGCAGCGTTAACGGGAGGGGTTCCCGGCCGGAGGCGACTGAAGCTTTCTTT. This encodes CSVNGRGSRPEATEAFF.

This sequence joins TRBV4-3 and TRBJ1-1; D is perhaps TRBD1 (5 bases). Germline CDR1 LGHNA, CDR2 YSLEER. CDR3 length: 17 amino acids. V lost 1 base and J 1 base, leaving 16 bases between the germline ends. The DNA of the CDR3 is TGCGCCAGCAGCCAAGTCATAATCAGGGTTGCGAACACTGAAGCTTTCTTT. The encoded protein is CASSQVIIRVANTEAFF.

This clone has a single count. The CDR3 sequence: CASSLTSASALYNEQFF. The CDR3 bases are TGTGCCAGCAGCTTAACGTCGGCTAGCGCTTTATACAATGAGCAGTTCTTC. The V call is TRBV7-3, the J call TRBJ2-1, with a tentative D call TRBD2 (6 bases). Trimming left V 0 bases short and J 4 bases short, with 16 bases between. This CDR3 comprises 17 residues. The germline gives CDR1 SGHTA, CDR2 FQGTGA.

This CDR3 reads CASSTGMRQFF. The DNA of the CDR3 is TGTGCCAGTAGCACCGGGATGAGGCAGTTCTTC. The V gene is TRBV19, the J gene TRBJ2-1, with D maybe TRBD2 (5 bases). The CDR3 is 11 residues long. Trimming pared 6 bases from V and 12 bases from J, leaving 12 bases between. Germline V lookup: CDR1 LNHDA, CDR2 SQIVND (reference sequence).

The chain uses TRBV28 and TRBJ2-2; 12 nucleotides match TRBD2. The CDR3 loop spans 18 amino acids. From germline, CDR1 is MDHEN and CDR2 SYDVKM. V shed 2 bases and J 4 bases; nucleotides not matched to a gene: 8. The CDR3 DNA reads as TGTGCCAGCAGTTTACGACTAGCGGGAGATATGGGCACCGGGGAGCTGTTTTTT. This sequence encodes CASSLRLAGDMGTGELFF. The variable domain in full, with the rest retrieved from reference TRBV28 and TRBJ2-2, is DVKVTQSSRYLVKRTGEKVFLECVQDMDHENMFWYRQDPGLGLRLIYFSYDVKMKEKGDIPEGYSVSREKKERFSLILESASTNQTSMYLCASSLRLAGDMGTGELFFGEGSRLTVL.

J is TRBJ1-2 and V is TRBV28; D not resolved. V was clipped by 8 bases and J by 1 base, with 5 bases between them. The germline gives CDR1 MDHEN, CDR2 SYDVKM. CDR3 length: 11 residues. This chain's CDR3 is CASSLNYGYTF. The CDR3 bases are TGTGCCAGCTCTCTTAACTATGGCTACACCTTC.

The gene calls are TRBV3-1 (or the pseudogene TRBV3-2) and TRBJ1-5, with no clear D. The CDR3 consists of 15 residues. Germline lookup yields CDR1 LGHDT and CDR2 YNNKEL (reference sequence). Trimming removed 3 bases from V and 2 bases from J, with 11 bases in between. Here the CDR3 reads CASSHSGLRNQPQHF. CDR3 sequence (DNA): TGTGCCAGCAGCCATTCAGGACTACGCAATCAGCCCCAGCATTTT.

The chain is built from TRBV6-2 or TRBV6-3 and TRBJ2-5, with 9 bases that match TRBD1. The CDR3 runs to 15 residues. The ends lost 4 bases at V and 2 bases at J; junction bases unmatched: 5. CDR1 is MNHEY, CDR2 SVGEGT, per germline. CDR3: CASSSGQGVQETQYF. CDR3 nucleotide sequence: TGTGCCAGCAGTTCGGGACAGGGAGTTCAAGAGACCCAGTACTTC.

The table lists this clone with a count of one. The chain carries TRBV19 and TRBJ2-7, with 10 bases identical to TRBD1. Losses at the gene ends were 5 bases for V and 1 base for J; bases not matched to a gene: 5. The germline CDR1 and CDR2 sequences are LNHDA and SQIVND (reference sequence). The CDR3 is 15 amino acids. The CDR3: CASSLGTGVSYEQYF. DNA for the CDR3: TGTGCCAGTAGTCTCGGGACAGGGGTTTCCTACGAGCAGTACTTC.

The rearrangement uses TRBV24-1 and TRBJ2-2, with TRBD2 identical over 10 bases. V gave up 3 bases and J gave up 5 bases; unmatched junction bases: 17. Germline loops: CDR1 KGHDR, CDR2 SFDVKD. CDR3 length: 20 residues. The CDR3 coding sequence is TGTGCCACCAGTGATAGAGCGGCTAGCGGGAGAAACCGGGGTACCGGGGAGCTGTTTTTT. Amino acids: CATSDRAASGRNRGTGELFF.

The gene calls are TRBV4-1 and TRBJ1-1; TRBD1 matches 7 bases. Looked up from germline, CDR1 is MGHRA and CDR2 is YSYEKL. This CDR3 is 15 amino acids long. The trim removed 0 bases at V and 7 bases at J, leaving 8 bases unmatched. The CDR3 spells CASSQEVRGTHEAFF. CDR3 in DNA: TGCGCCAGCAGCCAAGAGGTCAGGGGGACGCATGAAGCTTTCTTT.

The J gene is TRBJ2-2, the V gene TRBV6-5, with 7 bases lining up with TRBD1. The CDR3 consists of 15 residues. CDR1 MNHEY and CDR2 SVGAGI come from the germline V gene. The trim removed 5 bases at V and 1 base at J, leaving 4 bases unmatched. The CDR3 spells CASSRGTVNTGELFF. In nucleotides, the CDR3 is TGTGCCAGCAGTCGAGGGACAGTGAACACCGGGGAGCTGTTTTTT.

This clone has just a few counts. This chain links TRBV7-2 with TRBJ2-7; 16 nucleotides match TRBD2. CDR1 is SGHTA, CDR2 FQGNSA, per germline. CDR3 length equals 16 residues. V gave up 5 bases and J gave up 5 bases; unmatched junction bases: 6. The DNA for the CDR3 is TGTGCCAGCAGCGTATTTGGGACTAGCGGGAGGGACGAGCAGTACTTC. Its translation: CASSVFGTSGRDEQYF.

V and J are TRBV3-1 (or the pseudogene TRBV3-2) and TRBJ2-1; a possible D gene is TRBD2 (5 bases). The CDR3 sequence is 14 residues long. Looked up from germline, CDR1 is LGHDT and CDR2 is YNNKEL (reference sequence). Trimming left V 2 bases short and J 0 bases short, with 5 bases between. Here the CDR3 reads CASSQTSSYNEQFF. The CDR3 region has the DNA TGTGCCAGCAGCCAAACTAGCTCCTACAATGAGCAGTTCTTC.

The V and J genes are TRBV4-3 and TRBJ1-2; 9 bases match TRBD1. The ends lost 0 bases at V and 1 base at J; junction bases unmatched: 6. CDR3 length equals 17 residues. Germline-derived CDR1 and CDR2 are LGHNA and YSLEER. The CDR3 nucleotides read TGCGCCAGCAGCCAAGATTGGCGGACAGGGGTTAACTATGGCTACACCTTC. Its protein product is CASSQDWRTGVNYGYTF.

V and J are TRBV10-2 and TRBJ1-1; TRBD1 agrees at 7 bases. Germline assignment: CDR1 WSHSY and CDR2 SAAADI. CDR3 size: 15 residues. The V segment lost 0 bases and the J segment 0 bases; nucleotides outside the gene matches: 1. The CDR3 bases are TGCGCCAGCAGTGAGTCGGGACAGATGAACACTGAAGCTTTCTTT. Translation: CASSESGQMNTEAFF.

The gene calls are TRBV24-1 and TRBJ1-2, with TRBD1 as a possible D gene (6 bases). CDR1 and CDR2 (germline): KGHDR, SFDVKD. The V and J ends lost 9 bases and 4 bases respectively, with 17 bases between them. This CDR3 has 14 residues. The CDR3 loop reads CATQDSRGSYGYTF. DNA for the CDR3: TGTGCCACCCAGGACAGTCGAGGTTCCTATGGCTACACCTTC.

In this sample, this clone turned up once. The chain is built from TRBV6-2 or TRBV6-3 and TRBJ2-7; TRBD1 matches 9 bases. The CDR3 length is 15 residues. With V trimmed by 6 bases and J by 6 bases, 12 bases remained unmatched. The germline V gene encodes CDR1 MNHEY and CDR2 SVGEGT. CDR3: CASSNHRDRAAEQYF. Written as DNA, the CDR3 is TGTGCCAGCAGCAACCACCGGGACAGGGCGGCCGAGCAGTACTTC.

The chain joins TRBV6-2 or TRBV6-3 to TRBJ1-1; no clear D gene. Germline V gene lookup returns CDR1 MNHEY and CDR2 SVGEGT. This CDR3 has 13 amino acids. V lost 4 bases and J lost 4, with 10 bases in between. DNA for the CDR3: TGTGCCAGCAGTTGGGGAGGTGGCACTGAAGCTTTCTTT. Amino acids: CASSWGGGTEAFF.

The rearrangement joins TRBV6-1 to TRBJ2-1; perhaps TRBD1 as D (7 bases). V lost 2 bases, J lost 8 bases, and 13 bases lay in between. This CDR3 is 14 amino acids long. Germline values: CDR1 MNHNS, CDR2 SASEGT. CDR3 DNA: TGTGCCAGCAGTGAAAGCCAGGGGGGCCATGAGCAGTTCTTC. Amino acids: CASSESQGGHEQFF.

The rearrangement uses TRBV4-3 and TRBJ2-1; perhaps TRBD2 as D (6 bases). V was shortened by 1 base and J by 0 bases, with 10 bases between the two germline ends. CDR3 size: 16 residues. CDR1 and CDR2 (germline): LGHNA, YSLEER. CDR3 residues: CASSQVVGSSYNEQFF. Here the CDR3 DNA reads TGCGCCAGCAGCCAAGTGGTCGGGAGCTCCTACAATGAGCAGTTCTTC.

This sequence joins TRBV11-2 and TRBJ1-1; 9 positions agree with TRBD1. V was clipped by 1 base and J by 2 bases; unmatched bases: 11. CDR1 and CDR2 from the germline V gene are SGHAT and FQNNGV. The CDR3 is 18 residues long. The CDR3 is CASSLVTGTGFTNTEAFF. The CDR3 coding sequence is TGTGCCAGCAGCTTAGTAACCGGGACAGGGTTCACTAACACTGAAGCTTTCTTT.